This T cell receptor (beta chain) originates from a study of T-cell memory formation after mild COVID-19. This clonotype occurred once. Germline assignment: CDR1 DFQATT and CDR2 SNEGSKA (reference sequence). The CDR3 is 14 residues long. Between the trimmed V and J ends, which lost 4 bases and 5 bases, there was a span of 15 bases. TCRdb re-analysed the 5' RACE reads in MiXCR, keeping a single row per CDR3 protein. Of a few hundred thousand distinct CDR3 sequences in the sample, roughly 15% were seen once. The sequenced material came from PBMCs or a T cell subset sorted from them (not recorded which). The receptor's source is a man between 18 and 35 years old who had mild COVID-19 (a few samples of this study predate the infection). Cell type and time point are not known. V usage is TRBV20-1 and J usage is TRBJ2-1, with D perhaps matching TRBD1 or TRBD2 (6 bases each). CDR3: CSATRGVIDNEQFF. As DNA, the CDR3 is TGCAGTGCTACAAGGGGGGTCATCGACAATGAGCAGTTCTTC.